These 30 T cell receptor beta chains share one sample of origin, sequenced in a study of cytomegalovirus exposure and HLA in healthy donors. In the PCR, 60 Vbeta and 13 Jbeta primers were used. The data were produced by immunoSEQ multiplex PCR, yet TCRdb's version contains in-frame clones alone and is incomplete. The table records 110,000 to 150,000 clones, roughly 80% of them present only once. Sequences were obtained from PBMCs. The receptors were sampled from a middle-aged man in good health and CMV-seropositive.

The rearrangement joins TRBV5-1 to TRBJ1-1; tentative D call: TRBD1 (5 bases). The CDR3 extends over 15 amino acids. The germline V gene has CDR1 SGHRS and CDR2 YFSETQ. Between the trimmed V and J ends, which lost 7 bases and 1 base, there was a span of 17 bases. CDR3 sequence (DNA): TGCGCCAGCGCCGAATCGCGGGGACCGAACACTGAAGCTTTCTTT. Protein: CASAESRGPNTEAFF.

The rearrangement links TRBV29-1 to TRBJ1-3, with D perhaps TRBD1 (6 bases). The germline gives CDR1 SQVTM, CDR2 ANQGSEA. Trimming took off 6 bases at V and 0 bases at J, with 12 bases between the two ends. The length of the CDR3 is 14 residues. CDR3 DNA: TGCAGCGTCCTAGACAGGAGCTCTGGAAACACCATATATTTT. Protein sequence: CSVLDRSSGNTIYF.

V usage is TRBV5-1 and J usage is TRBJ2-1; 8 positions agree with TRBD2. J gave up 4 bases and V 1 base, and 13 bases lay outside the gene matches. Per the germline V gene, CDR1 is SGHRS and CDR2 is YFSETQ. The CDR3 sequence is 18 residues long. The CDR3 DNA is TGCGCCAGCAGCTTGAAAGCACAGCGGGGGTCCTCTTACAATGAGCAGTTCTTC. It codes for CASSLKAQRGSSYNEQFF.

CDR3 in DNA: TGTGCCAGCAGCCCAGGGTTCTCCTACGAGCAGTACTTC. Residues: CASSPGFSYEQYF. The chain has TRBV4-2 and TRBJ2-7, with D possibly TRBD1 on 5 matching bases. CDR3 size: 13 residues. V gave up 4 bases and J gave up 0 bases, with 7 bases separating them. From germline, CDR1 is LGHNA and CDR2 YNFKEQ.

The chain joins TRBV19 to TRBJ2-7; D gene uncertain. In germline, CDR1 is LNHDA, CDR2 SQIVND (reference sequence). Deletions cut 1 base from V and 6 bases from J, with 13 bases between. The CDR3 sequence is 14 residues long. The CDR3 DNA reads TGTGCCAGTAGTATAGGAGAACTCACCGCCGAGCAGTACTTC. Residues: CASSIGELTAEQYF.

This rearrangement joins TRBV27 to TRBJ2-5, with TRBD2 matching over 10 bases. The CDR3 has 14 residues. The V gene end was trimmed by 5 bases and the J gene end by 0 bases; junction bases not matched to a gene: 0. Germline V gene sequence: CDR1 MNHEY, CDR2 SMNVEV (reference sequence). The CDR3 region is CASSLAGDQETQYF. Written as DNA, the CDR3 is TGTGCCAGCAGTCTAGCGGGAGACCAAGAGACCCAGTACTTC.

The chain carries TRBV2 and TRBJ2-3, with a weak D call TRBD2 (5 bases). The germline CDR1 and CDR2 sequences are SNHLY and FYNNEI. Deletions cut 6 bases from V and 3 bases from J, with 16 bases between. The CDR3 covers 15 residues. In DNA form, the CDR3 reads TGTGCCAGCAGCGGGGTGGCGCGTTCGACAGATACGCAGTATTTT. Translation gives CASSGVARSTDTQYF.

CDR3 sequence: CASSGLAGGFTDTQYF. DNA for the CDR3: TGCGCCAGCAGTGGTTTAGCGGGGGGCTTCACAGATACGCAGTATTTT. The chain has TRBV10-1 and TRBJ2-3, with 10 bases aligning to TRBD2. Germline V CDR1 and CDR2: WNHNN, SYGVQD (reference sequence). The CDR3 loop spans 16 amino acids. Losses at the gene ends were 4 bases for V and 2 bases for J; bases not matched to a gene: 6.

This clone has just a few counts. Other DNA variants within this sample encode the same CDR3. The chain joins TRBV19 to TRBJ2-7; 9 bases are shared with TRBD1. V was pared by 7 bases and J by 4 bases, with 8 bases of the junction left unmatched. Germline CDR1 reads LNHDA; CDR2 reads SQIVND (reference sequence). This CDR3 has 14 residues. In nucleotides, the CDR3 is TGTGCCAGTACCCCGACAGGGGGTATTTACGAGCAGTACTTC. Protein sequence: CASTPTGGIYEQYF. Filled out from reference TRBV19 and TRBJ2-7, the complete variable domain reads DGGITQSPKYLFRKEGQNVTLSCEQNLNHDAMYWYRQDPGQGLRLIYYSQIVNDFQKGDIAEGYSVSREKKESFPLTVTSAQKNPTAFYLCASTPTGGIYEQYFGPGTRLTVT.

The V and J genes are TRBV29-1 and TRBJ2-5; 7 bases align to TRBD2. Germline values: CDR1 SQVTM, CDR2 ANQGSEA. The trim removed 6 bases at V and 1 base at J, leaving 2 bases unmatched. This CDR3 has 12 amino acids. The CDR3 coding sequence is TGCAGCGTAGGGGAGGGCCAAGAGACCCAGTACTTC. Translated: CSVGEGQETQYF.

This clone showed up just a few times. V is TRBV2 and J is TRBJ1-5; D is possibly TRBD1 (6 bases). Trimming left V 6 bases short and J 5 bases short, with 14 bases between. The length of the CDR3 is 14 residues. Germline V gene data show CDR1 as SNHLY and CDR2 as FYNNEI. The CDR3 DNA reads as TGTGCCAGCAGCCAGTGGGGGGGCCATCAGCCCCAGCATTTT. As protein: CASSQWGGHQPQHF.

This clone was found a few times. The chain is built from TRBV28 and TRBJ2-3; 10 bases map to TRBD1. The CDR3 spans 15 residues. Germline V gene lookup returns CDR1 MDHEN and CDR2 SYDVKM. V dropped 5 bases and J dropped 1; count of bases not matched to a gene: 3. This CDR3 is CASSQGTGGTDTQYF. In DNA, the CDR3 is TGTGCCAGCAGTCAGGGGACAGGGGGCACAGATACGCAGTATTTT.

The chain is built from TRBV10-1 and TRBJ2-1; 10 bases line up with TRBD2. V gave up 4 bases and J gave up 5 bases; unmatched junction bases: 17. Germline CDR1 is WNHNN and CDR2 is SYGVQD (reference sequence). The length of the CDR3 is 19 residues. CDR3 sequence reads: CASSAVGLAGEVKHNEQFF. The CDR3, as DNA: TGCGCCAGCAGTGCGGTCGGGCTAGCGGGAGAAGTGAAGCACAATGAGCAGTTCTTC.

This clone was picked up a small number of times. CDR3 protein: CASSPRQGSNYGYTF. The CDR3 DNA is TGCGCCAGCAGCCCCCGACAGGGATCCAACTATGGCTACACCTTC. The V gene is TRBV4-3, the J gene TRBJ1-2; TRBD1 matches 7 bases. The germline gives CDR1 LGHNA, CDR2 YSLEER. J gave up 2 bases and V 4 bases, and 7 bases lay outside the gene matches. The CDR3 contains 15 residues.

This clone occurred a few times. This sequence joins TRBV14 and TRBJ1-4, with D possibly TRBD1 on 6 matching bases. Germline CDR1 reads SGHDN; CDR2 reads FVKESK. The CDR3 sequence is 16 residues long. V lost 3 bases, J lost 7 bases, and 18 bases lay in between. The CDR3 region is CASSQQSGTFGEKLFF. CDR3 in DNA: TGTGCCAGCAGCCAGCAGTCCGGGACATTTGGTGAAAAACTGTTTTTT.

About this clone itself: Other nucleotide sequences in the sample specify the same CDR3. This chain joins TRBV6-5 and TRBJ1-2, with unresolved D. Trimming left V 0 bases short and J 4 bases short, with 12 bases between. The CDR3 sequence is 15 residues long. Germline V gene sequence: CDR1 MNHEY, CDR2 SVGAGI. CDR3 in DNA: TGTGCCAGCAGTTACTCCTATGGGGAGACCTATGGCTACACCTTC. Translation gives CASSYSYGETYGYTF.

The chain carries TRBV4-3 and TRBJ2-3; D gene ambiguous. Germline CDR1 reads LGHNA; CDR2 reads YSLEER. This CDR3 spans 15 amino acids. Trimming stripped 0 bases from V and 2 bases from J, with 9 bases between. The CDR3 sequence: CASSQEGEPTDTQYF. The CDR3 nucleotides are TGCGCCAGCAGCCAAGAAGGAGAACCCACAGATACGCAGTATTTT.

The rearrangement links TRBV30 to TRBJ2-1; TRBD2 is a possible D gene (6 bases). CDR3 length: 14 residues. Trimming took off 5 bases at V and 4 bases at J, with 15 bases between the two ends. From germline, CDR1 is GTSNPN and CDR2 SVGIG (reference sequence). The CDR3 bases are TGTGCCTGGTCACGCGGGACCGAGTACAATGAGCAGTTCTTC. Translating gives CAWSRGTEYNEQFF.

This chain links TRBV20-1 with TRBJ2-5; D is ambiguous. Germline V lookup: CDR1 DFQATT, CDR2 SNEGSKA (reference sequence). V lost 6 bases, J lost 5 bases, and 10 bases lay in between. CDR3 length equals 11 residues. In DNA form, the CDR3 reads TGCAGTGCATTACTCGGGGAGACCCAGTACTTC. It translates to CSALLGETQYF.

This rearrangement joins TRBV19 to TRBJ2-7; D call uncertain. The CDR3 totals 11 residues. Trimming took 3 bases from V and 6 from J, leaving 6 bases between them. Germline V gene lookup returns CDR1 LNHDA and CDR2 SQIVND (reference sequence). Here the CDR3 DNA reads TGTGCCAGTAGTATCTCCGGCGAGCAGTACTTC. Protein product: CASSISGEQYF.

The V gene is TRBV11-2, the J gene TRBJ2-7; 7 positions match TRBD2. V lost 4 bases and J lost 5; bases outside the gene matches: 23. CDR3 length: 19 residues. Germline V gene data show CDR1 as SGHAT and CDR2 as FQNNGV. CDR3 protein: CASSSSRAWGGGSPHEQYF. Here the CDR3 DNA reads TGTGCCAGCAGCTCTAGCAGGGCCTGGGGGGGTGGGAGTCCCCACGAGCAGTACTTC.

The chain joins TRBV7-2 to TRBJ2-3; 15 nucleotides align to TRBD2. The CDR3 has 15 residues. Germline loops: CDR1 SGHTA, CDR2 FQGNSA. V gave up 4 bases and J gave up 7 bases; unmatched junction bases: 3. The CDR3 region is CASSSGLAGGHTQYF. For the CDR3, the DNA is TGTGCCAGCAGCTCGGGACTAGCGGGGGGCCATACGCAGTATTTT.

The J gene is TRBJ2-7, the V gene TRBV7-8, with TRBD1 identical over 8 bases. The CDR3 sequence is 14 residues long. Germline trimming cut 3 bases from V and 3 bases from J; bases unmatched to any gene: 4. The germline V gene has CDR1 SGHVS and CDR2 FQNEAQ. CDR3 sequence: CASSFQGQDYEQYF. In DNA form, the CDR3 reads TGTGCCAGCAGCTTCCAGGGACAGGACTACGAGCAGTACTTC.

The chain recombines TRBV30 with TRBJ2-7; D not certain. The CDR3 has 15 amino acids. Looked up from germline, CDR1 is GTSNPN and CDR2 is SVGIG (reference sequence). Trimming removed 0 bases from V and 0 bases from J, with 12 bases in between. CDR3 loop: CAWSVLGRSSYEQYF. The DNA for the CDR3 is TGTGCCTGGAGTGTACTCGGTAGGAGCTCCTACGAGCAGTACTTC.

The chain carries TRBV5-1 and TRBJ1-2; D uncertain. Germline V gene data show CDR1 as SGHRS and CDR2 as YFSETQ. This CDR3 contains 15 residues. The V gene lost 0 bases and the J gene lost 7 bases, with 16 bases spanning the gap. The CDR3 coding sequence is TGCGCCAGCAGCTTGGATGGCTCGGGTTACTCTGGCTACACCTTC. Amino acid sequence: CASSLDGSGYSGYTF.

The chain recombines TRBV7-9 with TRBJ2-5; TRBD1 matches at 8 bases. Trimming removed 5 bases from V and 4 bases from J; junction bases left unmatched: 3. CDR3 length: 13 residues. Germline V gene data show CDR1 as SEHNR and CDR2 as FQNEAQ (reference sequence). CDR3 region: CASSRGQGETQYF. Written as DNA, the CDR3 is TGTGCCAGCAGCCGAGGACAGGGAGAGACCCAGTACTTC.

This chain links TRBV18 with TRBJ2-7, with 9 bases matching TRBD2. Germline V gene data show CDR1 as KGHSH and CDR2 as LQKENI. The junction had 5 bases not matched to a gene; V was cut back by 2 bases and J by 3 bases. This CDR3 region has 15 residues. The CDR3 coding sequence is TGTGCCAGCTCACCATCCCCTAGCGGGGACTACGAGCAGTACTTC. Translating gives CASSPSPSGDYEQYF.

The chain is built from TRBV18 and TRBJ1-2; TRBD1 aligns across 7 bases. The CDR3 extends over 14 amino acids. The J segment lost 0 bases and the V segment lost 4 bases, leaving 2 bases of the junction unmatched. Germline assignment: CDR1 KGHSH and CDR2 LQKENI. The chain's CDR3 is CASSLGTANYGYTF. CDR3 bases: TGTGCCAGCTCACTGGGGACAGCTAACTATGGCTACACCTTC.

The V call is TRBV7-6, the J call TRBJ1-5; D gene unclear. The V end was cut by 5 bases, the J end by 5 bases, with 16 bases between. This CDR3 contains 15 residues. Germline CDR1 reads SGHVS; CDR2 reads FNYEAQ. The DNA of the CDR3 is TGTGCCAGCAGCCCACAGCCCACAATCGATCAGCCCCAGCATTTT. This sequence encodes CASSPQPTIDQPQHF.

The CDR3 is CASTVGQAVWNTIYF. CDR3 DNA: TGTGCCAGCACGGTAGGTCAGGCCGTGTGGAACACCATATATTTT. The rearrangement joins TRBV6-1 to TRBJ1-3, with D unclear. CDR1 MNHNS and CDR2 SASEGT come from the germline V gene. There are 15 residues in the CDR3. Trimming removed 7 bases from V and 7 bases from J, with 20 bases in between.